One and the same sample provided the 22 T cell receptor beta chains below, sequenced in a study of T cells after yellow fever vaccination. Each CDR3 protein gets one entry after TCRdb re-called the 5' RACE reads with MiXCR. The sample records tens of thousands of distinct CDR3 sequences, roughly 7.7% being singletons. The sequences come from CD8+ T cells sorted from PBMCs, collected on the day of the yellow fever booster vaccination. The receptor set was obtained from a young man who received the YFV17D yellow fever vaccine.

This clonotype was observed a handful of times. The chain combines TRBV12-3 or TRBV12-4 with TRBJ1-1; D is unclear. The CDR3 spans 16 residues. Trimming took 5 bases from V and 0 from J, leaving 16 bases between them. CDR3 protein: CASSLHLDIMNTEAFF. CDR3 DNA: TGTGCCAGCAGTCTCCACCTCGACATAATGAACACTGAAGCTTTCTTT.

This clonotype was picked up a small number of times. This chain joins TRBV19 and TRBJ1-5; no clear D gene. Germline V CDR1 and CDR2: LNHDA, SQIVND (reference sequence). This CDR3 has 14 amino acids. V dropped 3 bases and J dropped 0 bases, with 6 bases sitting between them. The CDR3 here is CASSISHSNQPQHF. CDR3 coding DNA: TGTGCCAGTAGTATCAGCCATAGCAATCAGCCCCAGCATTTT.

This clonotype was detected a few times. This sequence joins TRBV9 and TRBJ2-1, with a possible D match to TRBD2 (6 bases). The CDR3 extends over 16 amino acids. Germline-derived CDR1 and CDR2 are SGDLS and YYNGEE. Trimming left V 0 bases short and J 3 bases short, with 13 bases between. CDR3 sequence: CASSVDGTGNYNEQFF. The CDR3 DNA is TGTGCCAGCAGCGTAGATGGGACTGGGAACTACAATGAGCAGTTCTTC.

The chain couples TRBV7-6 to TRBJ2-1; TRBD2 might be the D (6 bases). Per the germline V gene, CDR1 is SGHVS and CDR2 is FNYEAQ. V dropped 5 bases and J dropped 10 bases, with 15 bases sitting between them. This CDR3 comprises 13 residues. The CDR3 sequence: CASSPPGVSEQFF. As DNA, the CDR3 is TGTGCCAGCAGCCCCCCGGGGGTAAGCGAGCAGTTCTTC.

This clonotype was seen only a few times. V usage is TRBV5-5 and J usage is TRBJ2-7, with D tentatively TRBD1 or TRBD2 (5 bases each). CDR3 size: 14 residues. Germline V gene sequence: CDR1 SGHKS, CDR2 YYEKEE (reference sequence). Trimming removed 3 bases from V and 1 base from J, with 11 bases in between. The CDR3 DNA is TGTGCCAGCAGCTGGGGGATGGAATCCTACGAGCAGTACTTC. It is translated as CASSWGMESYEQYF.

This clonotype has at least ten counts. V usage is TRBV27 and J usage is TRBJ2-7; 7 bases align to TRBD2. V was clipped by 2 bases and J by 2 bases; unmatched bases: 6. In germline, CDR1 is MNHEY, CDR2 SMNVEV (reference sequence). The CDR3 covers 15 residues. The CDR3, as DNA: TGTGCCAGCAGTTTAGCGGGAGTAGAAACCTACGAGCAGTACTTC. Translated, it gives CASSLAGVETYEQYF.

This chain joins TRBV14 and TRBJ2-3, with 7 bases identical to TRBD2. The CDR3 extends over 17 amino acids. CDR1 SGHDN and CDR2 FVKESK come from the germline V gene. The junction had 8 bases not matched to a gene; V was cut back by 0 bases and J by 2 bases. The CDR3 sequence is CASSQENPGLNTDTQYF. The CDR3, as DNA: TGTGCCAGCAGCCAAGAGAATCCGGGACTAAACACAGATACGCAGTATTTT.

V gene TRBV5-6 combines with J gene TRBJ1-4; 9 positions match TRBD1. Germline lookup yields CDR1 SGHDT and CDR2 YYEEEE. J lost 5 bases, V lost 1 base, and 6 bases had no gene match. CDR3 length: 16 residues. The CDR3 sequence: CASSLTGTGNNEKLFF. CDR3 DNA sequence: TGTGCCAGCAGCTTGACCGGGACAGGGAACAATGAAAAACTGTTTTTT.

This clonotype was seen more than once but under ten times. The chain recombines TRBV28 with TRBJ2-3; 8 nucleotides match TRBD2. Germline CDR1 is MDHEN and CDR2 is SYDVKM. The junction had 7 bases not matched to a gene; V was cut back by 2 bases and J by 3 bases. CDR3 length: 16 amino acids. The CDR3 reads CASSLRGTSRTDTQYF. The CDR3 bases are TGTGCCAGCAGTTTACGAGGGACTAGTAGGACAGATACGCAGTATTTT.

This clonotype was counted many times. The chain couples TRBV27 to TRBJ2-5; 10 positions match TRBD2. Germline values: CDR1 MNHEY, CDR2 SMNVEV (reference sequence). The CDR3 is 17 amino acids. V shed 4 bases, J shed 2 bases, and the junction held 10 bases outside the gene matches. CDR3 DNA sequence: TGTGCCAGCAGTTCTTTTGGACTAGCGGAGAAACAAGAGACCCAGTACTTC. This translates into CASSSFGLAEKQETQYF.

The rearrangement joins TRBV7-8 to TRBJ2-3; D unresolved. The germline CDR1 and CDR2 sequences are SGHVS and FQNEAQ. V lost 1 base and J lost 6, with 11 bases in between. The CDR3 is 14 residues long. CDR3: CASSLDGLGDTQYF. DNA of the CDR3: TGTGCCAGCAGCTTAGACGGGTTGGGGGATACGCAGTATTTT. Full variable domain (rest looked up from reference TRBV7-8 and TRBJ2-3): GAGVSQSPRYKVAKRGQDVALRCDPISGHVSLFWYQQALGQGPEFLTYFQNEAQLDKSGLPSDRFFAERPEGSVSTLKIQRTQQEDSAVYLCASSLDGLGDTQYFGPGTRLTVL.

This clonotype was found a few times. The chain recombines TRBV6-2 or TRBV6-3 with TRBJ2-5; TRBD1 is a possible D gene (5 bases). The CDR3 contains 17 residues. The germline gives CDR1 MNHEY, CDR2 SVGEGT. Trimming stripped 5 bases from V and 0 bases from J, with 19 bases between. The CDR3 sequence is CASSQGLLSLYQETQYF. DNA of the CDR3: TGTGCCAGCAGTCAGGGATTATTGAGCCTGTACCAAGAGACCCAGTACTTC.

The V call is TRBV4-3, the J call TRBJ2-7, with TRBD1 matching 11 bases. Germline V gene lookup returns CDR1 LGHNA and CDR2 YSLEER. J was trimmed by 4 bases and V by 1 base; bases with no gene match: 9. The CDR3 runs to 17 residues. The CDR3 here is CASSQGDPGTGGYEQYF. Written as DNA, the CDR3 is TGCGCCAGCAGCCAAGGAGACCCCGGGACAGGGGGTTACGAGCAGTACTTC.

V and J are TRBV28 and TRBJ2-7; 9 bases fit TRBD2. CDR3 length: 14 amino acids. Germline loops: CDR1 MDHEN, CDR2 SYDVKM. The ends lost 5 bases at V and 2 bases at J; junction bases unmatched: 4. The CDR3, as DNA: TGTGCCAGCAGTAACGTAGCGGGAGCCTACGAGCAGTACTTC. The encoded protein is CASSNVAGAYEQYF.

This clonotype was counted at least ten times. The chain has TRBV10-3 and TRBJ2-2; weak D call: TRBD2 (5 bases). The CDR3 is 15 amino acids. Trimming took off 3 bases at V and 1 base at J, with 9 bases between the two ends. Per the germline V gene, CDR1 is ENHRY and CDR2 is SYGVKD. The CDR3 bases are TGTGCCATCAGTGATCGCGGGTGGAACACCGGGGAGCTGTTTTTT. Protein sequence: CAISDRGWNTGELFF.

The CDR3 DNA reads TGTGCCAGCAGTTTTATACGGGGACAGGGGGCTGGTCAGCCCCAGCATTTT. Encoded protein: CASSFIRGQGAGQPQHF. The rearrangement uses TRBV28 and TRBJ1-5, with 12 positions matching TRBD1. The CDR3 totals 17 residues. V shed 3 bases, J shed 6 bases, and the junction held 9 bases outside the gene matches. Per germline, CDR1 MDHEN and CDR2 SYDVKM.

This clonotype came up many times. The chain has TRBV12-3 or TRBV12-4 and TRBJ2-4; 8 nucleotides line up with TRBD2. Losses at the gene ends were 6 bases for V and 4 bases for J; bases not matched to a gene: 8. The CDR3 sequence is 15 residues long. The chain's CDR3 is CASSTREGGKNIQYF. The CDR3 DNA is TGTGCCAGCAGCACCCGGGAGGGGGGGAAAAACATTCAGTACTTC.

This clonotype was observed a few times. V is TRBV30 and J is TRBJ1-1; the D is unclear. Trimming stripped 4 bases from V and 2 bases from J, with 14 bases between. The CDR3 has 14 amino acids. Germline CDR1 and CDR2: GTSNPN and SVGIG (reference sequence). CDR3 in amino acids: CAWIPDSINTEAFF. CDR3 sequence (DNA): TGTGCCTGGATCCCCGACTCCATAAACACTGAAGCTTTCTTT.

The rearrangement uses TRBV13 and TRBJ2-7, with TRBD1 identical over 7 bases. V trimming: 6 bases; J trimming: 1 base; junction bases outside the gene matches: 3. The CDR3 is 13 residues long. Germline V CDR1 and CDR2: PRHDT, FYEKMQ (reference sequence). The CDR3 coding sequence is TGTGCCAGCAGTTTACAGGGGTCCTACGAGCAGTACTTC. It is translated as CASSLQGSYEQYF.

This clonotype came up a few times. The gene calls are TRBV6-2 or TRBV6-3 and TRBJ2-4; the D is unclear. The germline V gene has CDR1 MNHEY and CDR2 SVGEGT. V was trimmed by 6 bases and J by 0 bases, leaving 6 bases between them. The CDR3 runs to 13 residues. CDR3 DNA: TGTGCCAGCAGCTTACTAGCCAAAAACATTCAGTACTTC. Amino acid sequence: CASSLLAKNIQYF.

A few counts support this clonotype. The chain carries TRBV7-9 and TRBJ2-2; TRBD1 aligns across 7 bases. With 5 bases clipped from V and 1 base from J, the junction kept 4 bases outside the gene matches. The length of the CDR3 is 15 residues. Germline V gene sequence: CDR1 SEHNR, CDR2 FQNEAQ (reference sequence). Written as DNA, the CDR3 is TGTGCCAGCAGCCCGACAGGGTTGAACACCGGGGAGCTGTTTTTT. It specifies CASSPTGLNTGELFF.

The rearrangement joins TRBV28 to TRBJ2-3, with TRBD2 matching 10 bases. This CDR3 comprises 16 residues. V lost 8 bases and J lost 2; bases outside the gene matches: 10. Per the germline V gene, CDR1 is MDHEN and CDR2 is SYDVKM. DNA for the CDR3: TGTGCCAGCGGTGGACTAGCGGCAAAATCCACAGATACGCAGTATTTT. Translating gives CASGGLAAKSTDTQYF. The complete variable domain, with remaining parts taken from reference TRBV28 and TRBJ2-3, reads DVKVTQSSRYLVKRTGEKVFLECVQDMDHENMFWYRQDPGLGLRLIYFSYDVKMKEKGDIPEGYSVSREKKERFSLILESASTNQTSMYLCASGGLAAKSTDTQYFGPGTRLTVL.